Below, 26 T cell receptor beta chains from the same sample are listed, as sequenced in a study of T cells in women clearing cervical HPV infection. The repertoire was sequenced with immunoSEQ multiplex PCR; TCRdb's copy has only in-frame clones and lacks some. The table lists tens of thousands of clones. The sample consisted of blood buffy coat. These receptor sequences come from a woman between 18 and 69 years old with a cervical HPV16 infection that either progressed to CIN3+ or cleared (not recorded which).

Worth noting for this clone: Read coverage stops 3 residues before the CDR3 terminus; the germline J gene supplies the remainder. The chain is built from TRBV6-2 or TRBV6-3 and TRBJ2-5, with D possibly matching TRBD2 (6 bases). CDR3 length: 14 amino acids. The V end lost 6 bases, the J end lost 4 bases, and 15 bases lay between the germline ends. Germline CDR1 and CDR2: MNHEY and SVGEGT. Partial CDR3 DNA: TGTGCCAGCAGCCCTCGACTCGGGGGAGAGACC. This sequence encodes CASSPRLGGET. The full CDR3 is CASSPRLGGETQYF.

A remark on this clone: The CDR3 is cut off 3 residues early in the read; its end comes from the germline J gene. The chain uses TRBV28 and TRBJ1-2; TRBD1 agrees at 9 bases. In germline, CDR1 is MDHEN, CDR2 SYDVKM. Unmatched junction bases numbered 12, after V lost 7 bases and J lost 3 bases. CDR3 length: 16 amino acids. The covered CDR3 bases are TGTGCCAGCATTACCGACCCGGGACAGGGACACTATGGC. It specifies CASITDPGQGHYG. The full CDR3 protein is CASITDPGQGHYGYTF.

As regards this clone: The read ends 3 residues shy of where the CDR3 ends; the end is completed using the germline J gene. This chain uses TRBV6-2 or TRBV6-3 with TRBJ2-1, with 7 bases fitting TRBD2. CDR3 length: 16 amino acids. The V segment lost 1 base and the J segment 7 bases; nucleotides outside the gene matches: 10. The germline V gene encodes CDR1 MNHEY and CDR2 SVGEGT. CDR3 bases read: TGTGCCAGCAGTTACTTCAGACTAGCCCCTGGGAATGAG. Protein sequence: CASSYFRLAPGNE. The CDR3 as a whole reads CASSYFRLAPGNEQFF.

With respect to this clone: Coverage ceases 3 residues before the CDR3 finishes, and the germline J gene fills in the end. V and J are TRBV6-2 or TRBV6-3 and TRBJ1-6; 9 bases are shared with TRBD1. Germline-derived CDR1 and CDR2 are MNHEY and SVGEGT. Germline trimming cut 6 bases from V and 1 base from J; bases unmatched to any gene: 4. The CDR3 extends over 16 amino acids. The CDR3 loop reads CASRGQGRSYNSPLHF. Partial CDR3 DNA: TGTGCCAGCAGGGGACAGGGTCGTTCCTATAATTCACCC.

In regard to this clone: The read is 3 residues too short to cover the CDR3 end, so that end is filled in from the germline J gene. This chain links TRBV5-6 with TRBJ2-3; D is perhaps TRBD2 (5 bases). Germline CDR1 SGHDT, CDR2 YYEEEE. The CDR3 runs 15 residues. V was trimmed by 1 base and J by 0 bases, leaving 9 bases between them. CDR3 sequence: CASSLWAGSTDTQYF. Partial CDR3 DNA: TGTGCCAGCAGCTTGTGGGCGGGCAGCACAGATACG.

About this clone itself: The read terminates 3 residues before the CDR3 end, so the remaining end is supplied by the germline J gene. The rearrangement links TRBV20-1 to TRBJ2-2, with 7 nucleotides matching TRBD1. Germline CDR1 DFQATT, CDR2 SNEGSKA (reference sequence). V lost 3 bases and J lost 4; bases outside the gene matches: 8. This CDR3 has 15 amino acids. The CDR3: CSARSPGQITGELFF. Incomplete CDR3 DNA: TGCAGTGCTAGGTCACCGGGACAGATCACCGGGGAG.

On this clone itself: The read halts 3 residues ahead of the CDR3 end, with the missing end drawn from the germline J gene. The rearrangement links TRBV5-1 to TRBJ2-7, with 8 bases identical to TRBD2. Per the germline V gene, CDR1 is SGHRS and CDR2 is YFSETQ. The CDR3 covers 15 residues. After removal of 8 bases from V and 5 bases from J, the junction contained 15 bases not matched to a gene. The CDR3 bases that were read are TGCGCCAGTCGTCCCCCGGGACTAGAGGGGCACGAG. Protein sequence: CASRPPGLEGHE. The full CDR3 is CASRPPGLEGHEQYF.

To note about this clone: The sequence runs out 3 residues before the end of the CDR3; the remainder is reconstructed from the germline J gene. The V call is TRBV5-4, the J call TRBJ2-7; D might be TRBD2 (6 bases). V was cut by 3 bases and J by 6 bases, with 16 bases left in between. Germline V gene data show CDR1 as SGHNT and CDR2 as YYREEE (reference sequence). The length of the CDR3 is 14 residues. Partial CDR3 DNA: TGTGCCAGCAGCTCCCTGAGGAGGGCCAGCGAG. Translation gives CASSSLRRASE. The full CDR3 protein reads CASSSLRRASEQYF.

A word on this clone: The CDR3 end falls 3 residues outside the read, so it is completed with the germline J gene. The chain carries TRBV2 and TRBJ1-2, with D hard to call. The CDR3 is made up of 13 amino acids. Germline assignment: CDR1 SNHLY and CDR2 FYNNEI. Trimming shortened V by 8 bases and J by 2 bases, and 12 bases separated the two germline ends. The CDR3 here is CASSLAENYGYTF. Partial CDR3 DNA: TGTGCCAGCTCATTAGCGGAGAACTATGGC.

In regard to this clone: The read terminates 3 residues before the CDR3 end, so the remaining end is supplied by the germline J gene. V and J are TRBV7-9 and TRBJ2-2; D remains unclear. The CDR3 covers 13 residues. CDR1 SEHNR and CDR2 FQNEAQ come from the germline V gene (reference sequence). CDR3: CASRDDFNEKLFF. CDR3 bases read: TGTGCCAGCAGAGACGACTTTAATGAAAAG.

Worth noting for this clone: The read ends 3 residues shy of where the CDR3 ends; the end is completed using the germline J gene. V and J are TRBV18 and TRBJ1-2; D is possibly TRBD1 (5 bases). Germline V gene data show CDR1 as KGHSH and CDR2 as LQKENI. The CDR3 runs 14 residues. The covered CDR3 bases are TGTGCCAGCTCTACCCAAACTTCGGGGGATACC. Translation gives CASSTQTSGDT. The CDR3 in its entirety is CASSTQTSGDTYTF.

Notes on this clone: The CDR3 goes on 3 residues after the read ends, and that part is filled in from the germline J gene. The rearrangement links TRBV12-3 or TRBV12-4 to TRBJ1-2; TRBD1 is a possible D gene (5 bases). The CDR3 spans 13 residues. With 7 bases removed from V and 2 bases from J, the gap between germline ends came to 11 bases. The CDR3 DNA, read in part, is TGTGCCAGCACCCCGACAGTCAACTATGGC. Translated: CASTPTVNYG. The entire CDR3 protein reads CASTPTVNYGYTF.

Concerning this clone: The sequenced fragment ends 3 residues before the CDR3 boundary, so the rest is inferred from the germline J gene. The rearrangement joins TRBV20-1 to TRBJ1-4, with D perhaps TRBD1 (5 bases). Germline CDR1 and CDR2: DFQATT and SNEGSKA (reference sequence). Trimming stripped 5 bases from V and 6 bases from J, with 13 bases between. The CDR3 runs 13 residues. Partial CDR3 DNA: TGCAGTGCTCCGTCGGGGGGGGATGAAAAA. Protein sequence: CSAPSGGDEK. The CDR3, in full, reads CSAPSGGDEKLFF.

On this clone itself: Coverage ceases 3 residues before the CDR3 finishes, and the germline J gene fills in the end. This chain connects TRBV9 to TRBJ2-3; D is uncertain. This CDR3 is 14 amino acids long. V lost 0 bases and J lost 0, with 5 bases in between. CDR1 is SGDLS, CDR2 YYNGEE, per germline. The sequenced part of the CDR3 DNA is TGTGCCAGCAGCGTAGTAGCCAGCACAGATACG. As protein: CASSVVASTDT. The entire CDR3 protein reads CASSVVASTDTQYF.

Comment on this clone: The read ends 3 residues shy of where the CDR3 ends; the end is completed using the germline J gene. The chain joins TRBV11-2 to TRBJ2-5; D not certain. Germline loops: CDR1 SGHAT, CDR2 FQNNGV. The ends were cut back, 1 base at V and 3 bases at J, with 6 bases in the middle. The length of the CDR3 is 13 residues. CDR3 DNA (partial): TGTGCCAGCAGCTTAGGTGCGAAAGAGACC. Encoded protein: CASSLGAKET. The full CDR3 reads CASSLGAKETQYF.

Remarks on this clone: The CDR3 extends 3 residues past the end of the read, so its final part is completed from the germline J gene. The rearrangement links TRBV7-8 to TRBJ1-2, with 8 bases matching TRBD1. Germline-derived CDR1 and CDR2 are SGHVS and FQNEAQ. With 0 bases clipped from V and 5 bases from J, the junction kept 5 bases outside the gene matches. CDR3 length: 15 residues. The CDR3 loop is CASSLAPGQGYGYTF. CDR3 DNA (partial): TGTGCCAGCAGCTTAGCGCCCGGACAGGGATATGGC.

Details on this clone: The CDR3 end lies 3 residues beyond the end of the read and is filled in from the germline J gene. The V call is TRBV7-2, the J call TRBJ1-2; the D is unclear. Looked up from germline, CDR1 is SGHTA and CDR2 is FQGNSA. The CDR3 totals 13 residues. This chain's CDR3 is CASSPAGFGGYTF. Incomplete CDR3 DNA: TGTGCCAGCAGTCCCGCGGGGTTTGGCGGC.

About this clone itself: The read comes to an end 3 residues before the CDR3 does, leaving the germline J gene to fill in the end. This chain joins TRBV7-3 and TRBJ1-1, with 8 bases fitting TRBD1. J gave up 3 bases and V 7 bases, and 16 bases lay outside the gene matches. Germline CDR1 is SGHTA and CDR2 is FQGTGA. The CDR3 covers 17 residues. Here the CDR3 reads CASTFTRGRIVDTEAFF. The CDR3 bases that were read are TGTGCCAGCACCTTTACCAGGGGGCGGATTGTTGACACTGAA.

On this clone: The read terminates 3 residues before the CDR3 end, so the remaining end is supplied by the germline J gene. J is TRBJ2-4 and V is TRBV6-2 or TRBV6-3; D ambiguous. The CDR3 runs 13 residues. The ends were cut back, 6 bases at V and 5 bases at J, with 11 bases in the middle. From germline, CDR1 is MNHEY and CDR2 SVGEGT. The CDR3 is CASSLPVQNIQYF. Incomplete CDR3 DNA: TGTGCCAGCAGCTTACCGGTACAAAACATT.

Notes on this clone: The read terminates 3 residues before the CDR3 end, so the remaining end is supplied by the germline J gene. The chain has TRBV14 and TRBJ2-3; the D is unclear. This CDR3 is built from 16 residues. Germline V gene lookup returns CDR1 SGHDN and CDR2 FVKESK. Trimming shortened V by 4 bases and J by 1 base, and 15 bases separated the two germline ends. CDR3 sequence reads: CASSRPLGGRTDTQYF. The CDR3 DNA, read in part, is TGTGCCAGCAGCCGCCCCCTTGGCGGCCGCACAGATACG.

Here the CDR3 reads CASSDVFEAFF. The CDR3 bases that were read are TGTGCCAGCAGTGACGTGTTTGAA. V is TRBV6-1 and J is TRBJ1-1; D remains ambiguous. The CDR3 end falls 3 residues outside the read, so it is completed with the germline J gene. Germline-derived CDR1 and CDR2 are MNHNS and SASEGT. The CDR3 has 11 amino acids. V gave up 3 bases and J gave up 7 bases, with 6 bases separating them.

On this clone: The read stops 3 residues short of the end of the CDR3; the missing end is completed from the germline J gene. This CDR3 is also generated by other DNA sequences in the sample. This chain joins TRBV19 and TRBJ1-5; TRBD1 aligns across 7 bases. CDR1 LNHDA and CDR2 SQIVND come from the germline V gene (reference sequence). The CDR3 sequence is 14 residues long. V shed 4 bases, J shed 4 bases, and the junction held 4 bases outside the gene matches. The CDR3 protein is CASSTTGSNQPQHF. CDR3 DNA, as far as it was read: TGTGCCAGTAGTACGACAGGGTCGAATCAGCCC.

As to this clone: Read sequence stops 3 residues before the CDR3 end, and the germline J gene provides the missing end. V and J are TRBV23-1 and TRBJ1-4; TRBD1 agrees at 10 bases. TRBV23-1 is assigned to the ORF class and has an uncertain function. The CDR3 is 18 amino acids. The CDR3 protein is CASSQSDRGQGTPSPLFF. Incomplete CDR3 DNA: TGCGCCAGCAGTCAATCAGACAGGGGGCAAGGTACGCCTTCACCA.

Comment on this clone: The CDR3 end is not reached by the read, which stops 3 residues before it; the germline J gene fills it in. The J gene is TRBJ2-4, the V gene TRBV5-5, with D tentatively TRBD1 (5 bases). CDR1 and CDR2 (germline): SGHKS, YYEKEE (reference sequence). CDR3 length: 13 amino acids. The CDR3 spells CASSVEGVDGQYF. The CDR3 DNA, read in part, is TGTGCCAGCAGCGTTGAAGGGGTTGACGGT.

For this clone: The read ends 3 residues before the CDR3 terminus; that terminus is restored from the germline J gene. The chain carries TRBV18 and TRBJ1-1; 7 bases match TRBD1. Germline V CDR1 and CDR2: KGHSH, LQKENI. The CDR3 is made up of 13 amino acids. J gave up 7 bases and V 7 bases, and 9 bases lay outside the gene matches. The CDR3 DNA, read in part, is TGTGCCAGCTTGACTGACAGGGTGGTTGAA. Residues: CASLTDRVVE. In full, the CDR3 is CASLTDRVVEAFF.

About this clone: The read gets to within 3 residues of the CDR3 end, and the germline J gene fills in the rest. The chain links TRBV28 to TRBJ2-1, with D perhaps TRBD1 (5 bases). The CDR3 consists of 18 residues. The V gene's germline CDR1 is MDHEN and CDR2 SYDVKM. V was cut by 4 bases and J by 8 bases, with 27 bases left in between. The chain's CDR3 is CASSSLPGGADPLDEQFF. CDR3 bases read: TGTGCCAGCAGTTCACTCCCGGGTGGGGCAGACCCTTTAGATGAG. Based on the CDR3 plus reference TRBV28 and TRBJ2-1, the full variable domain is DVKVTQSSRYLVKRTGEKVFLECVQDMDHENMFWYRQDPGLGLRLIYFSYDVKMKEKGDIPEGYSVSREKKERFSLILESASTNQTSMYLCASSSLPGGADPLDEQFFGPGTRLTVL.